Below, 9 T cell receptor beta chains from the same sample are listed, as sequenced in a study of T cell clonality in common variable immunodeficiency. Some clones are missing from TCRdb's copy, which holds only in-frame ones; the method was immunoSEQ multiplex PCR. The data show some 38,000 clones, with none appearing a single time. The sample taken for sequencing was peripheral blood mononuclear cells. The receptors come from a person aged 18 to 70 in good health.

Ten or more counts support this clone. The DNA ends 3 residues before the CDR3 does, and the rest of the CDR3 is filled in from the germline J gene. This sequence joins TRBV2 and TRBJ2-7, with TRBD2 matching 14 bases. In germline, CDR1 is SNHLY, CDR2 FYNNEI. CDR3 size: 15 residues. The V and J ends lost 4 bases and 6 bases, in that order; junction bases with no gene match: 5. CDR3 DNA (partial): TGTGCCAGCAGTGCGACTAGCGGGAGGGCTACCGAG. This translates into CASSATSGRATE. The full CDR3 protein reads CASSATSGRATEQYF.

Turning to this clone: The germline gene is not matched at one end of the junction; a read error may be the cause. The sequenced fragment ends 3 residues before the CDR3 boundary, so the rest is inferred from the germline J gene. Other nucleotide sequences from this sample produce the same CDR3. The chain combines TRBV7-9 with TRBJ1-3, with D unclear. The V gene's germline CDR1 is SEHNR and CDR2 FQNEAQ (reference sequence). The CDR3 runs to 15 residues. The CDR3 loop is CASSPRQSSGNTIYF. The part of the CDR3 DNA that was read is TGTGCCAGCAGCCCTAGGCAGAGCTCTGGAAACACA.

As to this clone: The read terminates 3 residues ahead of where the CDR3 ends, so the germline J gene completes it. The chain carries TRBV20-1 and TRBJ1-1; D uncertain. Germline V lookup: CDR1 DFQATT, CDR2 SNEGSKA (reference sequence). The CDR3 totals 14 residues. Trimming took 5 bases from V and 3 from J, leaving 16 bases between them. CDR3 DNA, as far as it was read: TGCAGTGCTGCGGGGTTTCAGCGGGACACTGAA. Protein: CSAAGFQRDTE. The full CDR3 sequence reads CSAAGFQRDTEAFF.

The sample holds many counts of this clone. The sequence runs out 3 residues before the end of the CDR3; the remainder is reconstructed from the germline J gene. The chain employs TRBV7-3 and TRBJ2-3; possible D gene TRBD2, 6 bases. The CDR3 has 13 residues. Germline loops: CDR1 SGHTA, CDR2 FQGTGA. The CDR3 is CASSPGWGETQYF. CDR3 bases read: TGTGCCAGCAGCCCCGGATGGGGGGAGACG.

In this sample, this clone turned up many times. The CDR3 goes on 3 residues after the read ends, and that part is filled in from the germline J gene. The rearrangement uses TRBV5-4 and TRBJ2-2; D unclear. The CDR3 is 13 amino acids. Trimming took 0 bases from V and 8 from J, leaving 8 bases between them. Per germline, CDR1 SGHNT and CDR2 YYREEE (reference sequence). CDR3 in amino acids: CASSLAYEGELFF. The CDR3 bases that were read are TGTGCCAGCAGCTTGGCCTATGAGGGGGAG.

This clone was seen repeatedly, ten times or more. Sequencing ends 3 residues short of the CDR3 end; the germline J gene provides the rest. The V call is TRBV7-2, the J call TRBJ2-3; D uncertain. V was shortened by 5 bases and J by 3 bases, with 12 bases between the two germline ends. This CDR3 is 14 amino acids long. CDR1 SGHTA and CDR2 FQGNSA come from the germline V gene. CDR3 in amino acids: CASSPAVRTDTQYF. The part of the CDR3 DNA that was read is TGTGCCAGCAGCCCGGCGGTCCGTACAGATACG.

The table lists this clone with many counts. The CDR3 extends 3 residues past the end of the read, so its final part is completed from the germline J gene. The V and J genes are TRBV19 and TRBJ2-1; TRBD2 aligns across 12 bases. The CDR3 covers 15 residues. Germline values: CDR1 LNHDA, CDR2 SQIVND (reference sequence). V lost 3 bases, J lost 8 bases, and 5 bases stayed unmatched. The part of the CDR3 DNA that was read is TGTGCCAGTAGTATTCGACTAGCGGGAGAGGATGAG. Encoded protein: CASSIRLAGEDE. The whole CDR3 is CASSIRLAGEDEQFF. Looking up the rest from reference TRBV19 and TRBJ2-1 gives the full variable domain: DGGITQSPKYLFRKEGQNVTLSCEQNLNHDAMYWYRQDPGQGLRLIYYSQIVNDFQKGDIAEGYSVSREKKESFPLTVTSAQKNPTAFYLCASSIRLAGEDEQFFGPGTRLTVL.

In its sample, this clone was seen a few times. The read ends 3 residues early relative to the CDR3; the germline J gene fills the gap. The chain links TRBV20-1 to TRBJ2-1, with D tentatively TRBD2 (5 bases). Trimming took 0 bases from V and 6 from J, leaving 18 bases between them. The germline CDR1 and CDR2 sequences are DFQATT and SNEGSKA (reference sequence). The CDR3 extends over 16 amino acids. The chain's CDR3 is CSARDLRLRQANEQFF. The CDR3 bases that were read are TGCAGTGCTAGAGATCTGCGACTACGACAAGCCAATGAG.

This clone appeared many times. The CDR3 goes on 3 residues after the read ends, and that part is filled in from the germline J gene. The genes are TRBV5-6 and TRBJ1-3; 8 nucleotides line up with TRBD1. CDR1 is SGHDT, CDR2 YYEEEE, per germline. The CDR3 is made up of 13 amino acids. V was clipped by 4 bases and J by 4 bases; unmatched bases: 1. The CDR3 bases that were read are TGTGCCAGCAGCCGACAGGGGGGAAACACC. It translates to CASSRQGGNT. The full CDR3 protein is CASSRQGGNTIYF.